The T cell receptor beta chain described here comes from a study of blood T cell repertoires in COVID-19. Across the whole study: Spain, Italy and the United States supplied samples that represented acute and convalescent COVID-19.

Using immunoSEQ multiplex PCR, the repertoire was profiled, and TCRdb retains in-frame clones only, with some absent. The table shows roughly 150,000 clones, with around 76% occurring only once. The specimen was peripheral blood. The origin of this receptor is a man in his sixties with acute or convalescent COVID-19.

This chain's CDR3 is CASSGTDTWEYSNQPQHF. In nucleotides, the CDR3 is TGTGCCAGCAGTGGGACAGACACATGGGAGTATAGCAATCAGCCCCAGCATTTT. V usage is TRBV6-1 and J usage is TRBJ1-5, with D tentatively TRBD1 (6 bases). V was shortened by 4 bases and J by 0 bases, with 19 bases between the two germline ends. CDR3 length: 18 residues. The germline V gene has CDR1 MNHNS and CDR2 SASEGT.